This T cell receptor (beta chain) originates from a study of T cell repertoires in cytomegalovirus infection. The overall study: Recently identified HLA-C-restricted CMV epitopes were used, and well-studied HLA-B-restricted CMV epitopes were used as well.

This clonotype occurred a few times. Its antigen is as yet unknown. TCRdb re-called the reads with MiXCR, one entry per CDR3 protein. The sample lists approximately 470,000 distinct CDR3 sequences, about 44% seen once, with around two fifths in the top ten. V was clipped by 5 bases and J by 7 bases; unmatched bases: 2. The CDR3 is 12 residues long. Germline V gene lookup returns CDR1 LGHNT and CDR2 FRNRAP. The J gene is TRBJ2-1, the V gene TRBV12-5; 7 bases map to TRBD2. The source was cultured PBMCs, collected from culture after CMV antigen stimulation. The source of this sequence is a human donor in good health (CMV status not recorded). Some clones in this sample may be carry-over from other donors' samples. The CDR3 loop reads CASGRGVNEQFF. CDR3 DNA: TGTGCTAGTGGTCGGGGGGTAAATGAGCAGTTCTTC.